This passage covers 23 T cell receptor beta chains from one sample sequenced in a study of blood T cell repertoires in COVID-19 (dated by TCRdb to the early 2020s). Libraries were built with the immunoSEQ multiplex PCR assay. TCRdb holds this immuneACCESS table with in-frame rearrangements only. Some clones are missing; in checked studies, unresolved V genes explain under half, and the rest has no known cause. The sample contains roughly 45,000 clones, under 90% of them found a single time. The ten largest clones take up 5.5% to 7% of the sample. Sequencing used peripheral blood. The receptors derive from a woman aged 60-70 years with acute or convalescent COVID-19.

The chain couples TRBV19 to TRBJ2-7; D is uncertain. In germline, CDR1 is LNHDA, CDR2 SQIVND (reference sequence). Trimming left V 6 bases short and J 1 base short, with 10 bases between. The CDR3 is 13 residues long. This CDR3 reads CASRPRQSYEQYF. As DNA, the CDR3 is TGTGCCAGTAGGCCCAGGCAGTCCTACGAGCAGTACTTC.

This chain uses TRBV4-1 with TRBJ1-2; unclear D gene. This CDR3 comprises 15 residues. The V end was cut by 4 bases, the J end by 4 bases, with 16 bases between. Germline-derived CDR1 and CDR2 are MGHRA and YSYEKL. Here the CDR3 reads CASSPTRGTIYGYTF. In DNA form, the CDR3 reads TGCGCCAGCAGCCCAACTCGGGGAACAATCTATGGCTACACCTTC.

This clone was seen just once. The chain combines TRBV4-2 with TRBJ2-4; 11 nucleotides match TRBD2. Germline lookup yields CDR1 LGHNA and CDR2 YNFKEQ. This CDR3 contains 15 residues. Trimming at V came to 4 bases and at J to 7 bases, leaving 6 bases not matched to a gene. DNA for the CDR3: TGTGCCAGCAGCCCGGGACTAGCGGCGTCGAACATTCAGTACTTC. It yields the protein CASSPGLAASNIQYF.

This clone was observed a single time. V is TRBV9 and J is TRBJ2-3; 8 bases line up with TRBD1. Germline-derived CDR1 and CDR2 are SGDLS and YYNGEE. Unmatched junction bases numbered 5, after V lost 3 bases and J lost 2 bases. The CDR3 totals 15 residues. CDR3 sequence (DNA): TGTGCCAGCAGCGCGATGACAGGGGACACAGATACGCAGTATTTT. Translated, it gives CASSAMTGDTDTQYF.

V is TRBV14 and J is TRBJ2-7, with TRBD2 matching 10 bases. The CDR3 loop spans 16 amino acids. CDR1 is SGHDN and CDR2 is FVKESK in the germline V gene. The ends lost 4 bases at V and 6 bases at J; junction bases unmatched: 12. CDR3 amino acids: CASSRPSGGRRGEQYF. The CDR3, as DNA: TGTGCCAGCAGCCGCCCTAGCGGGGGTCGCCGGGGCGAGCAGTACTTC.

The genes are TRBV24-1 and TRBJ2-1, with TRBD2 matching over 12 bases. The CDR3 has 15 residues. Trimming took 7 bases from V and 4 from J; bases not matched to a gene: 4. Germline lookup yields CDR1 KGHDR and CDR2 SFDVKD. The chain's CDR3 is CATRHGLAGYNEQFF. In nucleotides, the CDR3 is TGTGCCACCAGGCATGGACTAGCGGGGTACAATGAGCAGTTCTTC.

The genes are TRBV28 and TRBJ1-4; TRBD1 might be the D (5 bases). The V end lost 5 bases, the J end lost 5 bases, and 12 bases lay between the germline ends. The CDR3 runs to 14 residues. Looked up from germline, CDR1 is MDHEN and CDR2 is SYDVKM. The CDR3 protein is CASSPRQINEKLFF. CDR3 bases: TGTGCCAGCAGTCCCCGACAGATAAATGAAAAACTGTTTTTT.

The CDR3 reads CASTPGGGHYGYTF. The CDR3 nucleotides are TGTGCCAGTACCCCCGGGGGGGGCCACTATGGCTACACCTTC. The V call is TRBV19, the J call TRBJ1-2, with TRBD1 as a possible D gene (6 bases). This CDR3 region has 14 residues. CDR1 and CDR2 (germline): LNHDA, SQIVND (reference sequence). Trimming stripped 7 bases from V and 3 bases from J, with 15 bases between.

The rearrangement links TRBV9 to TRBJ2-5; D possibly corresponds to TRBD2 (6 bases). The V end lost 2 bases, the J end lost 7 bases, and 12 bases lay between the germline ends. Germline CDR1 reads SGDLS; CDR2 reads YYNGEE. This CDR3 is 13 amino acids long. This CDR3 is CASSVGGFGTQYF. The CDR3 DNA sequence: TGTGCCAGCAGCGTCGGGGGTTTCGGGACCCAGTACTTC. The whole variable domain, filled in from reference TRBV9 and TRBJ2-5, reads DSGVTQTPKHLITATGQRVTLRCSPRSGDLSVYWYQQSLDQGLQFLIQYYNGEERAKGNILERFSAQQFPDLHSELNLSSLELGDSALYFCASSVGGFGTQYFGPGTRLLVL.

The rearrangement uses TRBV9 and TRBJ1-3, with a weak D call TRBD1 (5 bases). Trimming cost V 0 bases and J 0 bases, with 10 bases left between them. This CDR3 has 16 amino acids. Germline values: CDR1 SGDLS, CDR2 YYNGEE. This CDR3 is CASSVDGAPSGNTIYF. The CDR3 nucleotides are TGTGCCAGCAGCGTAGATGGGGCTCCCTCTGGAAACACCATATATTTT. Based on the CDR3 plus reference TRBV9 and TRBJ1-3, the full variable domain is DSGVTQTPKHLITATGQRVTLRCSPRSGDLSVYWYQQSLDQGLQFLIQYYNGEERAKGNILERFSAQQFPDLHSELNLSSLELGDSALYFCASSVDGAPSGNTIYFGEGSWLTVV.

This chain joins TRBV5-1 and TRBJ1-6; 9 bases align to TRBD1. V trimming: 2 bases; J trimming: 4 bases; junction bases outside the gene matches: 1. CDR3 length equals 15 residues. Looked up from germline, CDR1 is SGHRS and CDR2 is YFSETQ. CDR3: CASSLQGAYNSPLHF. The CDR3 nucleotides are TGCGCCAGCAGCTTACAGGGGGCATATAATTCACCCCTCCACTTT.

The V call is TRBV7-2, the J call TRBJ2-1, with 7 bases lining up with TRBD2. Germline values: CDR1 SGHTA, CDR2 FQGNSA. The length of the CDR3 is 15 residues. Losses at the gene ends were 3 bases for V and 11 bases for J; bases not matched to a gene: 13. CDR3 amino acids: CASSLELSGVRKQFF. In DNA form, the CDR3 reads TGTGCCAGCAGCTTGGAGTTGAGCGGGGTAAGGAAGCAGTTCTTC.

V usage is TRBV12-5 and J usage is TRBJ2-4, with 15 bases that match TRBD2. The CDR3 covers 18 residues. Germline V gene sequence: CDR1 LGHNT, CDR2 FRNRAP. V lost 5 bases to trimming and J lost 6 bases; unmatched junction nucleotides: 11. CDR3 nucleotide sequence: TGTGCTAGTGGTGCCTCCCCGGGACTAGCGGGGGGCTTAAACATTCAGTACTTC. Amino acid sequence: CASGASPGLAGGLNIQYF.

This chain joins TRBV4-1 and TRBJ2-7; 9 nucleotides agree with TRBD1. With V trimmed by 6 bases and J by 2 bases, 5 bases remained unmatched. CDR3 length: 14 amino acids. Germline values: CDR1 MGHRA, CDR2 YSYEKL. DNA for the CDR3: TGCGCCAGCAGGGAACGACAGGGGGCCTACGAGCAGTACTTC. Translating gives CASRERQGAYEQYF.

The V gene is TRBV11-2, the J gene TRBJ1-1; D is ambiguous. Trimming pared 7 bases from V and 3 bases from J, leaving 18 bases between. The CDR3 is 15 amino acids. Germline CDR1 reads SGHAT; CDR2 reads FQNNGV. The CDR3 protein is CASTVWPPIDTEAFF. Written as DNA, the CDR3 is TGTGCCAGCACTGTATGGCCCCCAATTGACACTGAAGCTTTCTTT.

The CDR3 protein is CASSIGRTYEQYF. In DNA, the CDR3 is TGTGCCAGTAGTATCGGCAGGACCTACGAGCAGTACTTC. V is TRBV19 and J is TRBJ2-7; no definite D call. The CDR3 extends over 13 amino acids. V lost 3 bases, J lost 2 bases, and 8 bases lay in between. Germline lookup yields CDR1 LNHDA and CDR2 SQIVND (reference sequence).

This chain connects TRBV4-2 to TRBJ2-5; 14 bases match TRBD2. J lost 1 base, V lost 5 bases, and 0 bases had no gene match. Germline V lookup: CDR1 LGHNA, CDR2 YNFKEQ. The CDR3 length is 15 residues. CDR3 loop: CASSGTSGGQETQYF. The CDR3 nucleotides are TGTGCCAGCAGCGGGACTAGCGGGGGCCAAGAGACCCAGTACTTC.

The gene calls are TRBV30 and TRBJ2-7; 8 nucleotides agree with TRBD2. Trimming took 2 bases from V and 2 from J; bases not matched to a gene: 5. This CDR3 has 14 amino acids. CDR1 and CDR2 (germline): GTSNPN, SVGIG (reference sequence). The DNA for the CDR3 is TGTGCCTGGAGTAGCGGACTAGCAACCTACGAGCAGTACTTC. Protein: CAWSSGLATYEQYF.

The chain carries TRBV5-6 and TRBJ2-7; 10 bases agree with TRBD1. The CDR3 has 15 amino acids. The germline V gene has CDR1 SGHDT and CDR2 YYEEEE. The junction had 6 bases not matched to a gene; V was cut back by 3 bases and J by 3 bases. For the CDR3, the DNA is TGTGCCAGCAGCTACGTACGGGACAGGGGCTACGAGCAGTACTTC. Its translation is CASSYVRDRGYEQYF.

CDR3 region: CASGGQGEIDTQYF. CDR3 bases: TGTGCCAGTGGCGGACAGGGGGAAATAGATACGCAGTATTTT. The chain is built from TRBV9 and TRBJ2-3, with 10 nucleotides matching TRBD1. The CDR3 length is 14 residues. Germline assignment: CDR1 SGDLS and CDR2 YYNGEE. Trimming removed 8 bases from V and 5 bases from J; junction bases left unmatched: 8.

J is TRBJ2-5 and V is TRBV10-3; 11 positions match TRBD2. V shed 8 bases, J shed 4 bases, and the junction held 15 bases outside the gene matches. The germline CDR1 and CDR2 sequences are ENHRY and SYGVKD. The CDR3 sequence is 17 residues long. CDR3 protein: CAIRSGSGRAVGETQYF. As DNA, the CDR3 is TGTGCCATCCGGTCGGGTAGCGGGAGGGCCGTCGGAGAGACCCAGTACTTC.

V usage is TRBV5-6 and J usage is TRBJ1-2, with 7 bases aligning to TRBD1. V gave up 4 bases and J gave up 4 bases; unmatched junction bases: 10. The germline V gene encodes CDR1 SGHDT and CDR2 YYEEEE. The CDR3 is 15 amino acids. This CDR3 reads CASSGQQGSFYGYTF. CDR3 DNA: TGTGCCAGCAGCGGACAACAGGGGAGCTTCTATGGCTACACCTTC.

This clone was seen only a few times. The rearrangement links TRBV9 to TRBJ2-6, with a tentative D call TRBD1 (5 bases). This CDR3 contains 17 residues. The germline gives CDR1 SGDLS, CDR2 YYNGEE. V was shortened by 0 bases and J by 0 bases, with 10 bases between the two germline ends. The CDR3 sequence: CASSVVAGPSGANVLTF. The CDR3 DNA reads as TGTGCCAGCAGCGTAGTGGCAGGGCCCTCTGGGGCCAACGTCCTGACTTTC.